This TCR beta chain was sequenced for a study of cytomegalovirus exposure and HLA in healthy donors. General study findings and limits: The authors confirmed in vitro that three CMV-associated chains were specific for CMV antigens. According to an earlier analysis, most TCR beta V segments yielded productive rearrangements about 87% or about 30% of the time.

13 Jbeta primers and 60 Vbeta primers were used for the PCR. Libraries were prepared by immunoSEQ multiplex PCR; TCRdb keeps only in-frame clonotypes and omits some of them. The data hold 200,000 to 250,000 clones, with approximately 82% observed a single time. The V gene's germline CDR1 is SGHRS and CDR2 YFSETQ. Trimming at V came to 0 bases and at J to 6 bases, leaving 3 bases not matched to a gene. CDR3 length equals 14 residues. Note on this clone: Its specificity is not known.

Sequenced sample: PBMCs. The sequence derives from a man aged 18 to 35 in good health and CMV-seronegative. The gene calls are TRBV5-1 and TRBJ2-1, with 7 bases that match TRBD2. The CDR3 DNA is TGCGCCAGCAGCTTGGTGGGAGGGACCAATGAGCAGTTCTTC. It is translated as CASSLVGGTNEQFF. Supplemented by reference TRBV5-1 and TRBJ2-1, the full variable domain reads KAGVTQTPRYLIKTRGQQVTLSCSPISGHRSVSWYQQTPGQGLQFLFEYFSETQRNKGNFPGRFSGRQFSNSRSEMNVSTLELGDSALYLCASSLVGGTNEQFFGPGTRLTVL.